This T cell receptor beta chain was sequenced for a study of CD8+CD57+ T cells in acquired aplastic anemia. Judged by abundance, this clonotype is medium-sized. The template for TCR beta VDJ and CDR3 sequence profiling was genomic DNA. MiXCR, applied by TCRdb to the reads, yields one record per CDR3 protein. Among about 110,000 distinct CDR3 sequences listed, under 60% were seen once. The origin of this receptor is a human donor in good health, serving as a control. The sequenced sample consisted of sorted CD4+, CD8+, or CD8+CD57+ T cells (not recorded which) from PBMCs.

The CDR3 loop reads CAISLAGGGDTQYF. The CDR3, as DNA: TGTGCCATCAGTCTGGCGGGGGGAGGAGATACGCAGTATTTT. V and J are TRBV10-3 and TRBJ2-3, with 8 nucleotides matching TRBD2. In germline, CDR1 is ENHRY, CDR2 SYGVKD. The J segment lost 5 bases and the V segment lost 5 bases, leaving 6 bases of the junction unmatched. This CDR3 is 14 amino acids long.